A selection of T cell receptor beta chains follows, all from one sample in a study of follicular helper T cells after annual influenza vaccination. Method: immunoSEQ multiplex PCR; TCRdb's copy keeps in-frame clones and lacks some. The sample comprises 27,000 or so clones, roughly 80% of which are singletons, and about 1.2% rests with the top ten. The input for sequencing was CXCR5+ CD38- circulating T follicular helper cells from blood, taken on the day of influenza vaccination. The source of these receptors is an adult who received the influenza vaccine. Both conserved end residues are part of each CDR3. Each record gives: J gene, D gene, V gene, clone size, CDR3 DNA, CDR3 protein. D genes are given only for firm matches. The size field is filled for only some rows; it gives once, few, many or a size class.

J: TRBJ1-1; D: TRBD1; V: TRBV19; size: few; DNA: TGTGCCAGTAGAGACAGGGGGTCCACTGAAGCTTTCTTT; CDR3: CASRDRGSTEAFF
J: TRBJ2-5; D: TRBD2; V: TRBV19; size: -; DNA: TGTGCCAGTAACCCAGCGGGAGGGGGAGAGACCCAGTACTTC; CDR3: CASNPAGGGETQYF
J: TRBJ1-4; D: -; V: TRBV19; size: -; DNA: TGTGCCAGTAGTCCAAGACAGACAACTAATGAAAAACTGTTTTTT; CDR3: CASSPRQTTNEKLFF
J: TRBJ2-5; D: -; V: TRBV20-1; size: -; DNA: TGCAGTGCCCAGGACAGAGAGACCCAGTACTTC; CDR3: CSAQDRETQYF
J: TRBJ2-2; D: TRBD1; V: TRBV9; size: -; DNA: TGTGCCAGCAGCGTAGGACAGGGGGCCGGGGAGCTGTTTTTT; CDR3: CASSVGQGAGELFF
J: TRBJ2-7; D: -; V: TRBV5-1; size: -; DNA: TGCGCCAGCAGCTTGGGTCCCTCGGACACATACGAGCAGTACTTC; CDR3: CASSLGPSDTYEQYF
J: TRBJ2-3; D: TRBD1; V: TRBV6-4; size: -; DNA: TGTGCCAGCAGTGACTCGAGAGGACAGGGGTCCTGCACAGATACGCAGTATTTT; CDR3: CASSDSRGQGSCTDTQYF
J: TRBJ2-3; D: TRBD1; V: TRBV10-3; size: -; DNA: TGTGCCATCAGAGGGGGCGCAGATACGCAGTATTTT; CDR3: CAIRGGADTQYF
J: TRBJ2-7; D: -; V: TRBV9; size: -; DNA: TGTGCCAGCAGCGTAAACCCGGCTGGGGGCGGGTACGAGCAGTACTTC; CDR3: CASSVNPAGGGYEQYF
J: TRBJ2-7; D: TRBD1; V: TRBV5-6; size: -; DNA: TGTGCCAGCAGCATGAGGGACAGGGACCACCCCTACGAGCAGTACTTC; CDR3: CASSMRDRDHPYEQYF
J: TRBJ2-2; D: -; V: TRBV19; size: -; DNA: TGTGCCAGTAGTCCGGCAGGGCCGGCGGGGGGGGAGCTGTTTTTT; CDR3: CASSPAGPAGGELFF
J: TRBJ1-1; D: -; V: TRBV4-1; size: -; DNA: TGCGCCAGCAGCCAAGATCCTAGGGGCACTGAAGCTTTCTTT; CDR3: CASSQDPRGTEAFF
J: TRBJ1-6; D: -; V: TRBV18; size: -; DNA: TGTGCCAGCTTGATGGACAGCAATTCACCCCTCCACTTT; CDR3: CASLMDSNSPLHF
J: TRBJ1-2; D: -; V: TRBV5-5; size: -; DNA: TGTGCCAGCAGCTTGACAGCCGCTAACTATGGCTACACCTTC; CDR3: CASSLTAANYGYTF
J: TRBJ1-2; D: TRBD1; V: TRBV6-1; size: -; DNA: TGTGCCAGCAGTGACCGCATGACAGGGTCCGTATTCGAAGGCTACACCTTC; CDR3: CASSDRMTGSVFEGYTF
J: TRBJ2-4; D: -; V: TRBV19; size: -; DNA: TGTGCCAGTAGGAAGAGGGAAAAAAACATTCAGTACTTC; CDR3: CASRKREKNIQYF
J: TRBJ2-5; D: TRBD1; V: TRBV7-8; size: -; DNA: TGTGCCAGCAGCCAGCCCAGGGGGCAAGAGACCCAGTACTTC; CDR3: CASSQPRGQETQYF
J: TRBJ2-1; D: -; V: TRBV27; size: -; DNA: TGTGCCAGCAGTTTACAGTGGTCAGGTGAGCAGTTCTTC; CDR3: CASSLQWSGEQFF
J: TRBJ1-5; D: -; V: TRBV6-1; size: -; DNA: TGTGCCAGCAGTGAGAGGCAGGGCCTCCCCCAGCATTTT; CDR3: CASSERQGLPQHF
J: TRBJ1-5; D: -; V: TRBV6-6; size: -; DNA: TGTGCCAGCAGCACTGGTTATCGGCCCCAGCATTTT; CDR3: CASSTGYRPQHF
J: TRBJ1-2; D: TRBD1; V: TRBV6-6; size: -; DNA: TGTGCCAGCAGTTACATGGACAGGGCGGGTGGAGGCTACACCTTC; CDR3: CASSYMDRAGGGYTF
J: TRBJ2-1; D: TRBD2; V: TRBV29-1; size: -; DNA: TGCAGCGTGAAATTATTAGCGGGAGTTGGTGCTGAGCAGTTCTTC; CDR3: CSVKLLAGVGAEQFF
J: TRBJ1-2; D: -; V: TRBV7-2; size: -; DNA: TGTGCCAGCAGCGCCCAACCAGGGGTCTCTAACTATGGCTACACCTTC; CDR3: CASSAQPGVSNYGYTF
J: TRBJ2-5; D: -; V: TRBV7-8; size: -; DNA: TGTGCCAGCAGCTTAGATTCAGGGCGCGAGACCCAGTACTTC; CDR3: CASSLDSGRETQYF
J: TRBJ2-7; D: TRBD2; V: TRBV5-1; size: -; DNA: TGCGCCAGCAGACCTGGGGGGACTATCTACGAGCAGTACTTC; CDR3: CASRPGGTIYEQYF
J: TRBJ1-4; D: TRBD1; V: TRBV18; size: -; DNA: TGTGCCAGCTCACCACCGGGACAGCGTAATGAAAAACTGTTTTTT; CDR3: CASSPPGQRNEKLFF
J: TRBJ2-1; D: -; V: TRBV5-1; size: -; DNA: TGCGCCAGCAGCTCCGGCCCGTTGGTTAGGAGCAATGAGCAGTTCTTC; CDR3: CASSSGPLVRSNEQFF
J: TRBJ2-7; D: TRBD2; V: TRBV7-2; size: -; DNA: TGTGCCAGCAGCACTAGCGGGGGCTACGAGCAGTACTTC; CDR3: CASSTSGGYEQYF
J: TRBJ2-1; D: TRBD1; V: TRBV27; size: once; DNA: TGTGCCAGCAGTTCCGGGACAGAAAGCAATGAGCAGTTCTTC; CDR3: CASSSGTESNEQFF
J: TRBJ2-1; D: TRBD2; V: TRBV4-1; size: -; DNA: TGCGCCAGCAGCCAAGCCGGACTAGCGTACAATGAGCAGTTCTTC; CDR3: CASSQAGLAYNEQFF
J: TRBJ1-1; D: -; V: TRBV30; size: -; DNA: TGTGCCTGGGCTGCGGGGGACGCTGAAGCTTTCTTT; CDR3: CAWAAGDAEAFF
J: TRBJ1-2; D: -; V: TRBV5-1; size: -; DNA: TGCGCCAGCAGCCCCTCCGCACTCACCTCACTCTATGGCTACACCTTC; CDR3: CASSPSALTSLYGYTF
J: TRBJ2-7; D: TRBD1; V: TRBV5-1; size: -; DNA: TGCGCCAGCAGTAGGGACAGCACCTACGAGCAGTACTTC; CDR3: CASSRDSTYEQYF
J: TRBJ1-6; D: TRBD1; V: TRBV15; size: -; DNA: TGTGCCACCAGCAGAGATTCACAGGGGGCTTCACCCCTCCACTTT; CDR3: CATSRDSQGASPLHF
J: TRBJ2-7; D: -; V: TRBV5-4; size: -; DNA: TGTGCCAGCAGCTTGAACGGCTACGAGCAGTACTTC; CDR3: CASSLNGYEQYF
J: TRBJ1-6; D: TRBD1; V: TRBV5-1; size: few; DNA: TGCGCCAGCAGCTTCGGGACAGCAAATTCACCCCTCCACTTT; CDR3: CASSFGTANSPLHF
J: TRBJ2-1; D: TRBD1; V: TRBV9; size: -; DNA: TGTGCCAGCAGCGTTCGGGACAGGGTTGTCAATGAGCAGTTCTTC; CDR3: CASSVRDRVVNEQFF
J: TRBJ1-6; D: -; V: TRBV6-5; size: -; DNA: TGTGCCAGCGCCATGGCAGGGCGCGATTCACCCCTCCACTTT; CDR3: CASAMAGRDSPLHF
J: TRBJ2-6; D: -; V: TRBV5-4; size: -; DNA: TGTGCCAGCAGCCCGCCTAGACAGCCTTCTGGGGCCAACGTCCTGACTTTC; CDR3: CASSPPRQPSGANVLTF
J: TRBJ2-2; D: -; V: TRBV19; size: once; DNA: TGTGCCAGTAGTGCCGTATCGGGCCGGGGCACCGGGGAGCTGTTTTTT; CDR3: CASSAVSGRGTGELFF
J: TRBJ1-4; D: TRBD1; V: TRBV14; size: few; DNA: TGTGCCAGCAGCCAAGGGACAGGGAAACTGTTTTTT; CDR3: CASSQGTGKLFF
J: TRBJ1-2; D: -; V: TRBV20-1; size: once; DNA: TGCAGTGCCGGCAGGGACTATGGCTACACCTTC; CDR3: CSAGRDYGYTF
J: TRBJ1-1; D: -; V: TRBV30; size: -; DNA: TGTGCCTGGAATACCCCCCGAGGTAGGGCGGGCACTGAAGCTTTCTTT; CDR3: CAWNTPRGRAGTEAFF
J: TRBJ2-7; D: -; V: TRBV4-2; size: -; DNA: TGTGCCAGCAGCCTGACCCCAGAGGGCTCCTACGAGCAGTACTTC; CDR3: CASSLTPEGSYEQYF
J: TRBJ2-7; D: -; V: TRBV28; size: once; DNA: TGTGCCAGCAGTTTTGTTTCTAGCGCTCACTCCTACGAGCAGTACTTC; CDR3: CASSFVSSAHSYEQYF
J: TRBJ2-1; D: TRBD2; V: TRBV5-1; size: -; DNA: TGCGCCAGCAGCTTTGGCGGGAGAAGCTCCTACAATGAGCAGTTCTTC; CDR3: CASSFGGRSSYNEQFF
J: TRBJ2-4; D: TRBD1; V: TRBV5-5; size: once; DNA: TGTGCCAGCAGCTTTGACAGGGATGCCAAAAACATTCAGTACTTC; CDR3: CASSFDRDAKNIQYF
J: TRBJ2-7; D: -; V: TRBV12-5; size: once; DNA: TGTGCTAGTGGTTTGCGACAGTCCTATGTGTACGAGCAGTACTTC; CDR3: CASGLRQSYVYEQYF
J: TRBJ2-1; D: -; V: TRBV2; size: few; DNA: TGTGCCAGCAGTGATCCGACGGGATCGGCGAACAATGAGCAGTTCTTC; CDR3: CASSDPTGSANNEQFF
J: TRBJ1-4; D: TRBD1; V: TRBV2; size: few; DNA: TGTGCCAGCAGGGCGACAGGGGGTGAAAAACTGTTTTTT; CDR3: CASRATGGEKLFF
J: TRBJ2-1; D: TRBD2; V: TRBV10-3; size: -; DNA: TGTGCCATCAGCGGGGGGGACTCCCCCCACAATGAGCAGTTCTTC; CDR3: CAISGGDSPHNEQFF
J: TRBJ2-1; D: TRBD2; V: TRBV5-5; size: -; DNA: TGTGCCAGCACCGTCTTAAGCGGGAGTATTGATGAGCAGTTCTTC; CDR3: CASTVLSGSIDEQFF
J: TRBJ2-3; D: TRBD1; V: TRBV5-4; size: -; DNA: TGTGCCAGCAGTTTTAACAGGGGGAGAGTTGATACGCAGTATTTT; CDR3: CASSFNRGRVDTQYF